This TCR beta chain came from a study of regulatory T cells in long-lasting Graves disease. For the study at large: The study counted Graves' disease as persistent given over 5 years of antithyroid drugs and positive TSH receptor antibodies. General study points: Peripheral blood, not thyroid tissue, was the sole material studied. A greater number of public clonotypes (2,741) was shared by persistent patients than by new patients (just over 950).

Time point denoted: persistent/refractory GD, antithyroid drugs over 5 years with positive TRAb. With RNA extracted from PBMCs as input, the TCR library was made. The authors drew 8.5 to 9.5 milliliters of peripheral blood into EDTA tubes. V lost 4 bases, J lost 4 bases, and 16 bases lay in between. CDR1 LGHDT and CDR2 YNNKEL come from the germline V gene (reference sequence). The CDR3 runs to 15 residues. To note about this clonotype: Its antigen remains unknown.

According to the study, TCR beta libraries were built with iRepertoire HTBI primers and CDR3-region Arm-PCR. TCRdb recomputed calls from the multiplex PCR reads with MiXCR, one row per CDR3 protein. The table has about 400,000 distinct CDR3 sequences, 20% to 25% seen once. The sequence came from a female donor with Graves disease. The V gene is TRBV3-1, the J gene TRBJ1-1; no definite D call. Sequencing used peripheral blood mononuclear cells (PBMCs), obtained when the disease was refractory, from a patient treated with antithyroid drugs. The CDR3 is CASSLSGGLGTEAFF. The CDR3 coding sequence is TGTGCCAGCAGCCTTTCAGGAGGATTGGGCACTGAAGCTTTCTTT.